Listed here are 26 T cell receptor beta chains from one sample, sequenced in a study of cytomegalovirus exposure and HLA in healthy donors. Method: immunoSEQ multiplex PCR; TCRdb's copy keeps in-frame clones and lacks some. The repertoire includes 200,000 or so clones, 84% of them detected once, and roughly 7% sits in the top ten. The sample comprised PBMCs. The receptor set was obtained from a man between 18 and 29 years old in good health and CMV-seropositive.

This clone was counted once. The rearrangement uses TRBV6-6 and TRBJ1-5; no clear D gene. The length of the CDR3 is 11 residues. The germline V and J ends were trimmed by 6 bases and 9 bases, with 9 bases remaining between them. Germline values: CDR1 MNHNY, CDR2 SVGAGI (reference sequence). The CDR3 region is CASRAAGPQHF. The CDR3 DNA sequence: TGTGCCAGCAGAGCCGCCGGGCCCCAGCATTTT.

V gene TRBV7-8 combines with J gene TRBJ2-5; D uncertain. V lost 11 bases and J lost 5, with 21 bases in between. The CDR3 contains 14 residues. CDR1 SGHVS and CDR2 FQNEAQ come from the germline V gene. CDR3 sequence: CASASAASSETQYF. CDR3 DNA sequence: TGTGCCTCGGCTAGTGCGGCATCTTCGGAGACCCAGTACTTC.

This chain joins TRBV7-3 and TRBJ2-3; 7 bases match TRBD2. Germline V gene lookup returns CDR1 SGHTA and CDR2 FQGTGA. V dropped 1 base and J dropped 3; count of bases not matched to a gene: 1. The CDR3 has 14 residues. The CDR3 spells CASSLSGRTDTQYF. DNA of the CDR3: TGTGCCAGCAGCTTAAGCGGGAGAACAGATACGCAGTATTTT.

The CDR3 sequence: CASKTTERNYGYTF. The CDR3 nucleotides read TGTGCCAGCAAAACAACAGAGCGGAACTATGGCTACACCTTC. This chain joins TRBV6-1 and TRBJ1-2; no clear D. Germline values: CDR1 MNHNS, CDR2 SASEGT. V lost 7 bases, J lost 2 bases, and 14 bases lay in between. This CDR3 comprises 14 residues.

The J gene is TRBJ2-3, the V gene TRBV6-6; 8 nucleotides align to TRBD1. V trimming: 6 bases; J trimming: 3 bases; junction bases outside the gene matches: 8. Germline V gene data show CDR1 as MNHNY and CDR2 as SVGAGI (reference sequence). CDR3 size: 15 residues. The CDR3 is CASSLRGQGTDTQYF. CDR3 nucleotide sequence: TGTGCCAGCAGCCTCAGGGGGCAAGGGACAGATACGCAGTATTTT.

This clone has only one observation. The chain joins TRBV7-2 to TRBJ2-2, with 8 bases fitting TRBD2. This CDR3 region has 16 residues. Trimming removed 4 bases from V and 4 bases from J; junction bases left unmatched: 8. Germline CDR1 is SGHTA and CDR2 is FQGNSA. The CDR3 loop is CASSSKRAGGTGELFF. The CDR3 DNA sequence: TGTGCCAGCAGCTCGAAGAGGGCGGGAGGCACCGGGGAGCTGTTTTTT.

CDR3 nucleotides: TGTGCCAGCAGCTTACGGCAGGACTTTGAAGCTTTCTTT. This gives the protein CASSLRQDFEAFF. This chain uses TRBV7-2 with TRBJ1-1; no definite D call. Trimming took 2 bases from V and 7 from J, leaving 11 bases between them. This CDR3 spans 13 amino acids. Germline V lookup: CDR1 SGHTA, CDR2 FQGNSA.

This chain connects TRBV9 to TRBJ2-3; TRBD2 matches 12 bases. In germline, CDR1 is SGDLS, CDR2 YYNGEE. V lost 3 bases to trimming and J lost 2 bases; unmatched junction nucleotides: 4. The CDR3 length is 16 residues. CDR3 DNA sequence: TGTGCCAGCAGCGCCGGACTAGCGGGACCCACAGATACGCAGTATTTT. It translates to CASSAGLAGPTDTQYF.

In its sample, this clone was seen once. CDR3 nucleotides: TGTGCCAGCGCGAAGGGGTCAAAAGCTAGTGGCTACACCTTC. It codes for CASAKGSKASGYTF. The chain employs TRBV6-5 and TRBJ1-2, with D possibly matching TRBD1 (5 bases). Germline-derived CDR1 and CDR2 are MNHEY and SVGAGI. This CDR3 contains 14 residues. Trimming removed 8 bases from V and 7 bases from J, with 20 bases in between.

The gene calls are TRBV27 and TRBJ2-1, with 8 bases matching TRBD2. The junction had 9 bases not matched to a gene; V was cut back by 3 bases and J by 8 bases. CDR3 length equals 15 residues. CDR1 and CDR2 (germline): MNHEY, SMNVEV (reference sequence). CDR3 nucleotide sequence: TGTGCCAGCAGTTTTTTACCCCCCGGGGGGGATGAGCAGTTCTTC. Its translation is CASSFLPPGGDEQFF.

The V and J genes are TRBV2 and TRBJ2-5; 8 bases are shared with TRBD1. Germline loops: CDR1 SNHLY, CDR2 FYNNEI. J gave up 7 bases and V 6 bases, and 10 bases lay outside the gene matches. This CDR3 has 14 residues. The CDR3: CASRGGQGVGTQYF. CDR3 DNA: TGTGCCAGCAGGGGCGGACAGGGAGTCGGGACCCAGTACTTC. Supplemented by reference TRBV2 and TRBJ2-5, the full variable domain reads EPEVTQTPSHQVTQMGQEVILRCVPISNHLYFYWYRQILGQKVEFLVSFYNNEISEKSEIFDDQFSVERPDGSNFTLKIRSTKLEDSAMYFCASRGGQGVGTQYFGPGTRLLVL.

The chain is built from TRBV11-3 and TRBJ2-1, with 12 positions matching TRBD2. V dropped 4 bases and J dropped 6; count of bases not matched to a gene: 13. CDR3 size: 18 residues. The germline V gene has CDR1 SGHNT and CDR2 YENEEA. CDR3: CASSSPSQGLAGLNEQFF. CDR3 nucleotides: TGTGCCAGCAGCTCCCCGTCCCAAGGACTAGCGGGACTCAATGAGCAGTTCTTC.

V is TRBV27 and J is TRBJ2-1; 8 bases line up with TRBD2. The V and J ends lost 2 bases and 4 bases, in that order; junction bases with no gene match: 4. The CDR3 loop spans 15 amino acids. Germline V gene data show CDR1 as MNHEY and CDR2 as SMNVEV (reference sequence). The CDR3 loop reads CASSLGTSGYNEQFF. The CDR3 nucleotides are TGTGCCAGCAGTTTAGGAACTAGCGGTTACAATGAGCAGTTCTTC.

The V call is TRBV19, the J call TRBJ1-1; D ambiguous. The CDR3 runs to 12 residues. V lost 3 bases, J lost 3 bases, and 5 bases lay in between. Looked up from germline, CDR1 is LNHDA and CDR2 is SQIVND (reference sequence). The CDR3 loop reads CASSIGYTEAFF. The CDR3 coding sequence is TGTGCCAGTAGTATTGGCTACACTGAAGCTTTCTTT.

The chain combines TRBV6-5 with TRBJ1-5; D is ambiguous. V lost 4 bases and J 4 bases, leaving 11 bases between the germline ends. The germline CDR1 and CDR2 sequences are MNHEY and SVGAGI. CDR3 size: 14 residues. CDR3 loop: CASSLAGFNQPQHF. CDR3 DNA sequence: TGTGCCAGCAGTTTGGCGGGATTTAATCAGCCCCAGCATTTT.

The rearrangement joins TRBV18 to TRBJ1-5; 12 nucleotides align to TRBD1. This CDR3 spans 15 amino acids. V trimming: 1 base; J trimming: 8 bases; junction bases outside the gene matches: 3. Per the germline V gene, CDR1 is KGHSH and CDR2 is LQKENI. The CDR3 reads CASSPRGQGAKPQHF. DNA of the CDR3: TGTGCCAGCTCACCACGGGGACAGGGGGCAAAGCCCCAGCATTTT.

This chain links TRBV7-6 with TRBJ2-2; D is uncertain. There are 14 residues in the CDR3. Trimming removed 4 bases at V and 7 bases at J, with 13 bases between. The V gene's germline CDR1 is SGHVS and CDR2 FNYEAQ. The CDR3 loop reads CASSSNSFLGELFF. As DNA, the CDR3 is TGTGCCAGCAGCTCCAATAGCTTTCTCGGGGAGCTGTTTTTT. Looking up the rest from reference TRBV7-6 and TRBJ2-2 gives the full variable domain: GAGVSQSPRYKVTKRGQDVALRCDPISGHVSLYWYRQALGQGPEFLTYFNYEAQQDKSGLPNDRFSAERPEGSISTLTIQRTEQRDSAMYRCASSSNSFLGELFFGEGSRLTVL.

The genes are TRBV7-3 and TRBJ1-1; maybe TRBD1 (6 bases). There are 13 residues in the CDR3. The germline V gene has CDR1 SGHTA and CDR2 FQGTGA. V lost 7 bases and J 11 bases, leaving 20 bases between the germline ends. DNA for the CDR3: TGTGCCAGCACCCAGACAAACAGGGTACCGGCTTTCTTT. As protein: CASTQTNRVPAFF.

The gene calls are TRBV29-1 and TRBJ2-5; perhaps TRBD2 as D (6 bases). Germline V gives CDR1 SQVTM, CDR2 ANQGSEA. The CDR3 is 14 amino acids. V was cut by 4 bases and J by 5 bases, with 17 bases left in between. CDR3 sequence reads: CSVGNSGAGETQYF. The CDR3 region has the DNA TGCAGCGTTGGTAACTCTGGGGCGGGGGAGACCCAGTACTTC.

The chain uses TRBV10-2 and TRBJ1-3; D call uncertain. The CDR3 totals 13 residues. The V gene's germline CDR1 is WSHSY and CDR2 SAAADI. The germline V and J ends were trimmed by 7 bases and 0 bases, with 7 bases remaining between them. The CDR3, as DNA: TGCGCCAGCACTCCAGGCTCTGGAAACACCATATATTTT. Amino acid sequence: CASTPGSGNTIYF.

This clone was observed a single time. The chain combines TRBV6-1 with TRBJ2-5, with 7 bases aligning to TRBD2. This CDR3 region has 15 residues. V shed 6 bases, J shed 1 base, and the junction held 8 bases outside the gene matches. CDR1 and CDR2 from the germline V gene are MNHNS and SASEGT. The CDR3 bases are TGTGCCAGCAGCCCGGTGGGGGGGAGCCAAGAGACCCAGTACTTC. It specifies CASSPVGGSQETQYF.

The chain joins TRBV5-1 to TRBJ2-7, with a weak D call TRBD2 (6 bases). CDR3 length: 11 residues. The V gene's germline CDR1 is SGHRS and CDR2 YFSETQ. The germline V and J ends were trimmed by 4 bases and 7 bases, with 9 bases remaining between them. This CDR3 reads CASSPGTEQYF. The CDR3 DNA sequence: TGCGCCAGCAGCCCAGGGACTGAGCAGTACTTC.

The V gene is TRBV10-3, the J gene TRBJ1-1; D is perhaps TRBD1 (6 bases). V dropped 6 bases and J dropped 11 bases, with 16 bases sitting between them. The germline V gene encodes CDR1 ENHRY and CDR2 SYGVKD. The CDR3 loop spans 12 amino acids. CDR3 in DNA: TGTGCCATCAGCGAGACCGGGACAACCGCTTTCTTT. Translation gives CAISETGTTAFF.

This clone has just a few counts. J is TRBJ2-1 and V is TRBV7-2; 11 nucleotides agree with TRBD2. V dropped 10 bases and J dropped 7; count of bases not matched to a gene: 9. The CDR3 totals 14 residues. Germline V gene lookup returns CDR1 SGHTA and CDR2 FQGNSA. Written as DNA, the CDR3 is TGTGCCACCTCGACTAGCGGGACTCTAAATGAGCAGTTCTTC. It yields the protein CATSTSGTLNEQFF. The entire variable domain, with the rest obtained from reference TRBV7-2 and TRBJ2-1, is as follows: GAGVSQSPSNKVTEKGKDVELRCDPISGHTALYWYRQSLGQGLEFLIYFQGNSAPDKSGLPSDRFSAERTGGSVSTLTIQRTQQEDSAVYLCATSTSGTLNEQFFGPGTRLTVL.

The chain couples TRBV4-3 to TRBJ1-2; D remains unclear. The germline CDR1 and CDR2 sequences are LGHNA and YSLEER. The CDR3 loop spans 15 amino acids. V was clipped by 5 bases and J by 0 bases, with 13 bases between them. CDR3 loop: CASSLAATSNYGYTF. The CDR3, as DNA: TGCGCCAGCAGCTTAGCCGCCACCTCTAACTATGGCTACACCTTC.

The chain uses TRBV27 and TRBJ2-5; TRBD1 might be the D (5 bases). The CDR3 consists of 14 residues. The ends were cut back, 1 base at V and 4 bases at J, with 10 bases in the middle. Germline V gene sequence: CDR1 MNHEY, CDR2 SMNVEV (reference sequence). The chain's CDR3 is CASSLYPGSETQYF. CDR3 DNA: TGTGCCAGCAGTTTATATCCAGGGTCAGAGACCCAGTACTTC.